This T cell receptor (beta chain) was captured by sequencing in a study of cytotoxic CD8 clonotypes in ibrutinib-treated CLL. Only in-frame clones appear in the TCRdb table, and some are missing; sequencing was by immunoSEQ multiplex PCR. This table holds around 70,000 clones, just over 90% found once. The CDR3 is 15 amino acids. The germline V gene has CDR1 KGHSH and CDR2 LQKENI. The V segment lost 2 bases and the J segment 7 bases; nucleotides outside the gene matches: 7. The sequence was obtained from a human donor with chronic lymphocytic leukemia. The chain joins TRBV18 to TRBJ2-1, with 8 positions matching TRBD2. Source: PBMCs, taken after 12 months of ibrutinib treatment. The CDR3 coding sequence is TGTGCCAGCTCACCAGGGAGCGGGAGTCTTAATGAGCAGTTCTTC. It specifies CASSPGSGSLNEQFF.